This TCR beta chain was found in a study of Graves' ophthalmopathy and Graves' hyperthyroidism. Diagnosis was based on clinical symptoms, serum thyroxine, TRAb, thyroid ultrasound and orbital computed tomography. This clonotype has a count of ten or more. The antigen remains unidentified. Whole-study findings and limits: Distinction of ophthalmopathy from stable hyperthyroidism by a 13-signature model reached 85% to 90% sensitivity and 75% to 83% specificity.

The TCR beta CDR3 regions underwent amplification from RNA transcripts. HTBI-primed RT-PCR formed the first round, and a multiplex PCR formed the second. TCRdb called the multiplex PCR reads again in MiXCR, with one record for every CDR3 protein. The sample comprises approximately 700,000 distinct CDR3 sequences, roughly two fifths of which are singletons, and less than 55% rests with the top ten. The CDR3 runs 11 residues. Germline CDR1 SNHLY, CDR2 FYNNEI. V dropped 7 bases and J dropped 4 bases, with 7 bases sitting between them. The V gene is TRBV2, the J gene TRBJ1-1; no clear D gene. The sequence derives from an adult man with Graves' ophthalmopathy. Sequencing input: peripheral blood. The CDR3 region is CASNVGTEAFF. CDR3 nucleotides: TGTGCCAGCAACGTGGGCACTGAAGCTTTCTTT.